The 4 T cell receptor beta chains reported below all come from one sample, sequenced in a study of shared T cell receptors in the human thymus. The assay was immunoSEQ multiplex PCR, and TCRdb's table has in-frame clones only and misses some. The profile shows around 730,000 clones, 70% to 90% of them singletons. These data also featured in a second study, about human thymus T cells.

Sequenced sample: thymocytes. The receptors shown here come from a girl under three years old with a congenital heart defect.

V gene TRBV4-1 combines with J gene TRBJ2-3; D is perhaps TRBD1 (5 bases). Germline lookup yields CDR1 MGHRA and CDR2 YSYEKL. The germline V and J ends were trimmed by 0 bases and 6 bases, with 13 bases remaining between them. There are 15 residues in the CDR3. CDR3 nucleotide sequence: TGCGCCAGCAGCCAAGAAGATAGGGGCCAGGATACGCAGTATTTT. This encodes CASSQEDRGQDTQYF.

The CDR3 protein is CSVSRYSYGYTF. CDR3 coding DNA: TGCAGCGTGTCTAGGTATTCTTACGGCTACACCTTC. This chain connects TRBV29-1 to TRBJ1-2, with unresolved D. V shed 6 bases and J shed 8 bases, with 16 bases lying between them. Germline CDR1 and CDR2: SQVTM and ANQGSEA. CDR3 size: 12 residues.

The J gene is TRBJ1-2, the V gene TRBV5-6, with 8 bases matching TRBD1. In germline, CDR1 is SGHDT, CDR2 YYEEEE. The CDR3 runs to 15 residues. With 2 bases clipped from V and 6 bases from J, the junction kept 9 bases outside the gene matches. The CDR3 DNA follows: TGTGCCAGCAGCTTTGTTAGGAGACAGGGGAATGGCTACACCTTC. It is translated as CASSFVRRQGNGYTF.

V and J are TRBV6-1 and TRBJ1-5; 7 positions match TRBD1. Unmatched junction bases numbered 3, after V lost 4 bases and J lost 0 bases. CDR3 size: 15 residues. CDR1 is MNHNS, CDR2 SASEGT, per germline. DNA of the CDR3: TGTGCCAGCAGTGTCAGACAGGGTAGCAATCAGCCCCAGCATTTT. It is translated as CASSVRQGSNQPQHF.